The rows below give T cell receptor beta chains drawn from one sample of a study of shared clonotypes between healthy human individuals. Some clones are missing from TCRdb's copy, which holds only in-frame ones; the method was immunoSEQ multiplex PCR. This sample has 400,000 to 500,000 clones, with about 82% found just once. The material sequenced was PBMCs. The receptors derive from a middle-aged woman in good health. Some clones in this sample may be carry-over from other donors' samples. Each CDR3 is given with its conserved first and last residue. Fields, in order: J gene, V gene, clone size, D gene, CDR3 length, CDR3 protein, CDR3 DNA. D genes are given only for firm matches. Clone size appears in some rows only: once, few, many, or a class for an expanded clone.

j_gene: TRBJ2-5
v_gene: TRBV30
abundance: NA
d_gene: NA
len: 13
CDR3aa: CAWRESGQETQYF
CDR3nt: TGTGCCTGGAGGGAGTCGGGACAAGAGACCCAGTACTTC

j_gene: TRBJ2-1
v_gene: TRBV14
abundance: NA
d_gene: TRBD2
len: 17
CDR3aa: CASSQVVSGTSPNEQFF
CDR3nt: TGTGCCAGCAGCCAAGTAGTAAGCGGGACTTCACCCAATGAGCAGTTCTTC

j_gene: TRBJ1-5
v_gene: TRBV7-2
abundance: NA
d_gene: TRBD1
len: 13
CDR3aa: CASSTRQGQPQHF
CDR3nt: TGTGCCAGCAGCACACGACAGGGACAGCCCCAGCATTTT

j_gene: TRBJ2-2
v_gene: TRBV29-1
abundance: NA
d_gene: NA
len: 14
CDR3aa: CSVASLANTGELFF
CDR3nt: TGCAGCGTTGCCAGCCTCGCGAACACCGGGGAGCTGTTTTTT

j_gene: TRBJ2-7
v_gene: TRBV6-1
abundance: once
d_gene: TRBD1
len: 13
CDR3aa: CASKGQGSYEQYF
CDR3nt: TGTGCCAGCAAGGGACAGGGGTCCTACGAGCAGTACTTC

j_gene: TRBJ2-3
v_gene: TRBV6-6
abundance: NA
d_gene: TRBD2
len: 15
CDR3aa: CASSPSGTITDTQYF
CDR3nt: TGTGCCAGCAGCCCATCCGGGACTATCACAGATACGCAGTATTTT

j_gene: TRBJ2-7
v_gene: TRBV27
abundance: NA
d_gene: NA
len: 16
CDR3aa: CASSSPHMGDFSEQYF
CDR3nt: TGTGCCAGCAGTAGCCCGCACATGGGAGATTTCAGCGAGCAGTACTTC

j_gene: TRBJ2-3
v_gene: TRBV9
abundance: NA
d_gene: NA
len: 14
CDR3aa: CASATAGHTDTQYF
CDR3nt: TGTGCGAGCGCTACGGCAGGACACACAGATACGCAGTATTTT

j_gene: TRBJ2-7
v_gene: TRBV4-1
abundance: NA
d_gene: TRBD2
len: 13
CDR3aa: CASSKREGYEQYF
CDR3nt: TGCGCCAGCAGTAAGCGGGAGGGCTACGAGCAGTACTTC

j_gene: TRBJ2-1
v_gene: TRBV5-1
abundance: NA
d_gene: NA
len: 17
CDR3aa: CASSLGYTGKMDNEQFF
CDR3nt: TGCGCCAGCAGCTTGGGATACACAGGGAAAATGGACAATGAGCAGTTCTTC

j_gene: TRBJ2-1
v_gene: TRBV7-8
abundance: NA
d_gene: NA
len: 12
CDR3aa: CASLQGGNEQFF
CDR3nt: TGTGCCAGCCTGCAGGGCGGGAATGAGCAGTTCTTC

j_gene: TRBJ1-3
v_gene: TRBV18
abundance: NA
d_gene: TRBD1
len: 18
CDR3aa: CASSLTATTGQGANTIYF
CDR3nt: TGTGCCAGCTCACTAACGGCGACGACGGGACAGGGGGCAAACACCATATATTTT

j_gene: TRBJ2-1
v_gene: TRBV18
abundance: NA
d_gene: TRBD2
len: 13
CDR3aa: CASSPGLDNEQFF
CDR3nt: TGTGCCAGCTCACCAGGACTAGACAATGAGCAGTTCTTC

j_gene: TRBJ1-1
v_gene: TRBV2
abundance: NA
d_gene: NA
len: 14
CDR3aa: CASTPSQGPVRTFF
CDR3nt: TGTGCCAGCACTCCTTCCCAGGGACCCGTTAGAACTTTCTTT

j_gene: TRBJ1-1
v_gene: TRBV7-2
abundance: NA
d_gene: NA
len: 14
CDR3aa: CASSLVAGSTEAFF
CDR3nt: TGTGCCAGCAGCTTAGTAGCAGGGTCCACTGAAGCTTTCTTT

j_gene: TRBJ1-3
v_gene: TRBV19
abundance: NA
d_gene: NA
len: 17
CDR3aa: CASSTSGTRSSGNTIYF
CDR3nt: TGTGCCAGTAGTACCTCGGGCACGAGATCCTCTGGAAACACCATATATTTT

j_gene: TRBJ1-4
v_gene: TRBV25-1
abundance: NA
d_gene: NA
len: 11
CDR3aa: CASSAIEKLFF
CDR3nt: TGTGCCAGCAGTGCGATAGAAAAACTGTTTTTT

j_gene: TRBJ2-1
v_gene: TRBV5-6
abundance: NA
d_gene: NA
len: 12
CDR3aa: CASSPPGRPQFF
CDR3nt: TGTGCCAGCAGCCCTCCTGGTAGGCCGCAGTTCTTC

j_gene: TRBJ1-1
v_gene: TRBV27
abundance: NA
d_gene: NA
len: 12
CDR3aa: CASSARTESAFF
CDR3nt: TGTGCCAGCAGTGCCAGGACAGAGAGTGCTTTCTTT

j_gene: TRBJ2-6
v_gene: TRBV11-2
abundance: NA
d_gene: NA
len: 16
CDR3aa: CASSLDRGGGANVLTF
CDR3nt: TGTGCCAGCAGCTTAGACAGGGGTGGTGGGGCCAACGTCCTGACTTTC

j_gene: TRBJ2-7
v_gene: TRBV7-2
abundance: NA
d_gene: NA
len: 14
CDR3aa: CASSLKQGPFGQYF
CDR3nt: TGTGCCAGCAGCTTAAAACAGGGACCATTCGGGCAGTACTTC

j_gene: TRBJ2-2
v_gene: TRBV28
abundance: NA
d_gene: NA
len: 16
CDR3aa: CASSLWGGPNTGELFF
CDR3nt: TGTGCCAGCAGTTTATGGGGCGGGCCAAACACCGGGGAGCTGTTTTTT

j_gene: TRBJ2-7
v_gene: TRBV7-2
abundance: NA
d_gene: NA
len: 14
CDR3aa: CASRGRVRDYEQYF
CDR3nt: TGTGCCAGCAGAGGACGCGTCCGGGACTACGAGCAGTACTTC

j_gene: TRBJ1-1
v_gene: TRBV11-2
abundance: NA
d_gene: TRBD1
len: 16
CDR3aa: CASSSAGGFMNTEAFF
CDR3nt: TGTGCCAGCAGCTCGGCAGGGGGGTTCATGAACACTGAAGCTTTCTTT

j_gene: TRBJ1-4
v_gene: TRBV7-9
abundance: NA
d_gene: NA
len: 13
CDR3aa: CASSLGRAEKLFF
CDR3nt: TGTGCCAGCAGCTTAGGCAGGGCTGAAAAACTGTTTTTT

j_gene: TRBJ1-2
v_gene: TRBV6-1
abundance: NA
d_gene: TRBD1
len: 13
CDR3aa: CASSDRGLRGYTF
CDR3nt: TGTGCCAGCAGTGACAGGGGGCTACGAGGCTACACCTTC